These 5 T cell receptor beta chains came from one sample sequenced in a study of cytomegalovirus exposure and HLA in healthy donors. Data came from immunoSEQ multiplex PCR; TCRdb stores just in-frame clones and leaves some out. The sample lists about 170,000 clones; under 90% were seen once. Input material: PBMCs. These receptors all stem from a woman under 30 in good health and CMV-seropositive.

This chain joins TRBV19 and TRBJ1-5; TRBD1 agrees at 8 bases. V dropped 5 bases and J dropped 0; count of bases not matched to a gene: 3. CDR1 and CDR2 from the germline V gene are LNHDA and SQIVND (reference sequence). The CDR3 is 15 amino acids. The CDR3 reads CASSVGQGSNQPQHF. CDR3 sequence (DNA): TGTGCCAGTAGTGTAGGACAGGGTAGCAATCAGCCCCAGCATTTT. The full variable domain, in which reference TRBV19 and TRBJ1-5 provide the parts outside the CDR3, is DGGITQSPKYLFRKEGQNVTLSCEQNLNHDAMYWYRQDPGQGLRLIYYSQIVNDFQKGDIAEGYSVSREKKESFPLTVTSAQKNPTAFYLCASSVGQGSNQPQHFGDGTRLSIL.

The CDR3 sequence is CASRSGPPGANEKLFF. CDR3 nucleotide sequence: TGTGCCAGCAGGTCTGGGCCCCCCGGGGCTAATGAAAAACTGTTTTTT. V usage is TRBV28 and J usage is TRBJ1-4; no firm D call. The CDR3 has 16 amino acids. V was clipped by 6 bases and J by 3 bases, with 17 bases between them. CDR1 is MDHEN and CDR2 is SYDVKM in the germline V gene.

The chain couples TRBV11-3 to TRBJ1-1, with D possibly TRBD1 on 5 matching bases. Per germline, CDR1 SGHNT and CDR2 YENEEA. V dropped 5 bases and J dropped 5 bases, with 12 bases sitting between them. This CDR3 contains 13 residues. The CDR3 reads CASSEGRGTEAFF. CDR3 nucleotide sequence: TGTGCCAGCAGCGAAGGGAGGGGAACTGAAGCTTTCTTT.

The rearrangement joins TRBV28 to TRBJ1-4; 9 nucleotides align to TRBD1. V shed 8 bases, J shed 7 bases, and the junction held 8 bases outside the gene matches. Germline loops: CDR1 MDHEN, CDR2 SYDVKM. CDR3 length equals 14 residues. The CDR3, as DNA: TGTGCCAGCTGGGCCGGGACAGGGAGTGAAAAACTGTTTTTT. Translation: CASWAGTGSEKLFF.

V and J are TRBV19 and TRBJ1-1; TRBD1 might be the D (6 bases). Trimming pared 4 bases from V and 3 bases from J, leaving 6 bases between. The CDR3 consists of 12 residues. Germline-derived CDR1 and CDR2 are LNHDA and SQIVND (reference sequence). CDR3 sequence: CASSTGDTEAFF. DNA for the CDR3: TGTGCCAGTAGTACAGGGGACACTGAAGCTTTCTTT.